This paragraph covers one T cell receptor (beta chain) sequence. The target of this receptor is not known. The read ends 3 residues early relative to the CDR3; the germline J gene fills the gap. Every participant had a single incident cervical HPV16 infection, and prevalent HPV16 infections were excluded. Cervical HPV DNA was detected with MY09/MY11 PCR, and genotyping was done with dot-blot hybridization. Approximately 16 mL of heparinized blood were centrifuged, and the buffy coat was aliquoted, frozen at -30°C, then stored at -80°C. QIAGEN kits were used to extract genomic DNA from the buffy coat specimens. This sample stems from a study of T cells in women clearing cervical HPV infection (dated by TCRdb to the late 2010s). Turning to the overall study: Cases were approximately 25 women with histologically confirmed HPV16-related CIN3 or worse, including 2 invasive cancers. Because only a few women had HLA typing data, the possibility that HLA type acted as a confounder could not be ruled out. The parent cohort enrolled roughly 9,400 women aged 18 or older in Guanacaste, Costa Rica, in about 1993 to 1994 and followed the women for roughly 7 years. Blood from cases was collected at the visit where the lesion was first found, while blood from controls was collected once the infection could no longer be detected. For cases, a median interval of approximately 150 days, with an interquartile range of about 90 to 210 days, was observed between lesion detection and blood sampling. Five blinded duplicates per group were added as quality controls, so that 60 or so samples were obtained: roughly 50 participants and 10 replicates. Cases were matched to controls by age within five years and by the year the sample was collected. The exploratory proof-of-principle case-control study was nested within the Guanacaste HPV Natural History Study in Costa Rica and compared TCR repertoires across cervical HPV16 outcomes. Controls were under 30 women whose single incident HPV16 infection cleared within 12 months without precancer or cancer developing. A median age of 34 years was observed in cases versus 37 to 40 in controls, and no significant differences in baseline characteristics were found. Paper-wide results and their limitations: Because the number of T cells per sample was unknown, the richness differences could reflect varying T-cell content rather than repertoire biology. Cases had lower TRBV6-7 relative abundance than controls (approximately 0.11% versus 0.16%; Bonferroni P = 0.0008). CIN3+ cases had significantly higher TCR repertoire richness than controls across sequencing depths, but evenness did not differ between the groups. Because of the cross-sectional design, the study could not determine whether the associations came before infection or resulted from infection, and neither effector/memory subsets nor HPV-specific T cells were isolated. By combining richness with V gene abundances, random forest classifiers separated cases from controls with an estimated AUC of less than 0.85.

TCR beta CDR3 regions were amplified by multiplex PCR using the immunoSEQ assay from an average of 1200 ng genomic DNA per sample. The assay corrected primer bias using a complete synthetic TCR repertoire to establish an amplification baseline. Amplicons were sequenced on the Illumina platform. In the source study's methods: Sequences were error-corrected by clustering with frequency ratios and a modified nearest-neighbor algorithm and were then analyzed in the immunoSEQ Analyzer with IMGT gene definitions. TCR richness and evenness were averaged over 20 rarefaction repeats at each rarefaction depth, excluding samples with fewer sequences than the depth. V, D and J gene relative abundances were compared between groups with Wilcoxon rank sum tests, applying FDR correction. Blinded duplicates gave an intraclass correlation of roughly 96% for TCR richness and an average of roughly 76% across about 65 gene segments. The table comes from immuneACCESS by way of TCRdb, which keeps in-frame sequences with V and J called. Part of the clones is missing from these tables; in studies checked, under half for an unresolved V gene and the rest for unknown reasons. That table is the source of V, J and clone size, and D and trimming were worked out from the DNA. The table for this sample lists over 10,000 clones. The top ten clonotypes cover 20% to 25% of the sample.

CDR3 length: 13 amino acids, cysteine to phenylalanine. Sequencing covers 30 bases of the CDR3, shown here with the frame starting at base 1. The CDR1 and CDR2 encoded by the germline V gene are KGHSH and LQKENI. Deletion took 3 bases off V and 5 bases off J, with a span of 8 bases between the germline ends. The chain couples TRBV18 to TRBJ1-5; too little of a D gene remains to name it. Sequenced sample: blood buffy coat. The TCR sequence derives from a woman aged 18 to 75 with a cervical HPV16 infection that either progressed to CIN3+ or cleared (not recorded which). The sequenced part of the CDR3 DNA is TGTGCCAGCTCACCTGGGCAGGATCAGCCC. Its protein is CASSPGQDQP. Given in full, the CDR3 is CASSPGQDQPQHF.